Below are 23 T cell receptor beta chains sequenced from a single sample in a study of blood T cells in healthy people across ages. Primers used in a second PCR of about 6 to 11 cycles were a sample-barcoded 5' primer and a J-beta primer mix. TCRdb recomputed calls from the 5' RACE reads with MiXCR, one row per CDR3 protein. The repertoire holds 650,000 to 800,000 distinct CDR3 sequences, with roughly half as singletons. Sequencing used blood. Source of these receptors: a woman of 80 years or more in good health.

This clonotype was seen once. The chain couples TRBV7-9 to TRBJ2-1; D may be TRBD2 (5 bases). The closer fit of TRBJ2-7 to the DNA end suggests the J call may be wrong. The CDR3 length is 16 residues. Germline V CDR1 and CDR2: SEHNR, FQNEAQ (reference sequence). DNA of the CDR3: TGTGCCAGCAGCTTAGGAGAGCGGTTCCCCTACAATGAGCAGTACTTC. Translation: CASSLGERFPYNEQYF.

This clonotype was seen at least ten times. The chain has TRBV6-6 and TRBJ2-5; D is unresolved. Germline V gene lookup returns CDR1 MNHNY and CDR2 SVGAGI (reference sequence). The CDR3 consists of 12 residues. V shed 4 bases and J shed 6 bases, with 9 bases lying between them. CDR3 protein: CASSSTFQTQYF. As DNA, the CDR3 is TGTGCCAGCAGTTCCACCTTTCAGACCCAGTACTTC.

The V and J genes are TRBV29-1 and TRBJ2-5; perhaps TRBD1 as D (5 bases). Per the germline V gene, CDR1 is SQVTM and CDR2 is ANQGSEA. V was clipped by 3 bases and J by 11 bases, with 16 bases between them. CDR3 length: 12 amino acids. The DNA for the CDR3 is TGCAGCGTTGATACAGGATCCCAGGAGCAGTACTTC. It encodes CSVDTGSQEQYF.

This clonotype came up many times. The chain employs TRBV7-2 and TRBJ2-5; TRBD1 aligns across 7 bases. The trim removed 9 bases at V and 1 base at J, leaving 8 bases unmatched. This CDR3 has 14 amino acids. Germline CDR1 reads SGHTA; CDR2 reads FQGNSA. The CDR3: CASSRGTVQETQYF. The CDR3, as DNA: TGTGCCAGTTCCCGAGGGACAGTCCAAGAGACCCAGTACTTC.

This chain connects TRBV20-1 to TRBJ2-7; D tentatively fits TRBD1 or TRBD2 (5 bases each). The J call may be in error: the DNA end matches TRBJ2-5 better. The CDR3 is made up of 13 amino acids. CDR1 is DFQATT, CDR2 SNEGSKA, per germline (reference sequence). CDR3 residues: CSARRDLQETQYF. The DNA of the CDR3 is TGCAGTGCTAGGAGGGACCTCCAAGAGACCCAGTACTTC.

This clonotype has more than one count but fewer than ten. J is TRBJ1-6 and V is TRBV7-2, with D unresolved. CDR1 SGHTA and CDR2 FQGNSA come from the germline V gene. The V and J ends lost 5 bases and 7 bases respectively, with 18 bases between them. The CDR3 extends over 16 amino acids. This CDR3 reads CASSPRSWGTNSPLHF. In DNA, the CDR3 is TGTGCCAGCAGCCCCCGTTCTTGGGGAACGAATTCACCCCTCCACTTT.

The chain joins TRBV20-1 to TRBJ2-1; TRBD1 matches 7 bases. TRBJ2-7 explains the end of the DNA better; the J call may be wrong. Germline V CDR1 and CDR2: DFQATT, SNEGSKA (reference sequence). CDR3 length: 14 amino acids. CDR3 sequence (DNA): TGCAGTGCTCGGGACAGTCTTCCCTACAATGAGCAGTACTTC. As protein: CSARDSLPYNEQYF.

The CDR3 nucleotides are TGTGCCAGCAGCGGGGGGTTTGGGGAGACCCAGTACTTC. Residues: CASSGGFGETQYF. The chain employs TRBV7-3 and TRBJ2-7; weak D call: TRBD2 (6 bases). Gene TRBJ2-5 matches the end of the DNA better, so the J call may be wrong. The CDR3 sequence is 13 residues long. Germline V gives CDR1 SGHTA, CDR2 FQGTGA.

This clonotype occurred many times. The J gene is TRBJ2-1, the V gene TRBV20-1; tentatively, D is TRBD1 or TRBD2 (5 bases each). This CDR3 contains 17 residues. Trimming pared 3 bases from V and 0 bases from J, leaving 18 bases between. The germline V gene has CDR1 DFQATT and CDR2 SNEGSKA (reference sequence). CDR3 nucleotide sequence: TGCAGTGCTAGGACCGCCGGGACGGCAAACTCCTACAATGAGCAGTTCTTC. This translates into CSARTAGTANSYNEQFF.

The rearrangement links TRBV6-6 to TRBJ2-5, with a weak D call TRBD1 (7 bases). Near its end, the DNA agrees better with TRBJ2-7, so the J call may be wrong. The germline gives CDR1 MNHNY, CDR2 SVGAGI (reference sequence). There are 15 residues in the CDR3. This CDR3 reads CASSYSGAGGYEQYF. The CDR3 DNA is TGTGCCAGCAGTTACTCAGGGGCAGGGGGGTACGAGCAGTACTTC.

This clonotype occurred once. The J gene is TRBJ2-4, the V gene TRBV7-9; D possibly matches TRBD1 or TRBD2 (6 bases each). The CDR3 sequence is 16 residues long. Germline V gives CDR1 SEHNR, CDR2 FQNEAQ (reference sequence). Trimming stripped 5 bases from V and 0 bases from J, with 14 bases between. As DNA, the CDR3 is TGTGCCAGCAGCGCAGGGGAGGTTCTAGCCAAAAACATTCAGTACTTC. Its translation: CASSAGEVLAKNIQYF.

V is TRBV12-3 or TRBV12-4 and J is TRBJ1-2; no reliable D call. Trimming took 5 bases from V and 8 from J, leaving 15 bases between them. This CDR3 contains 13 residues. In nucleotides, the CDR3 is TGTGCCAGCAGTGATGTCCGGGCTACGGGCTACACCTTC. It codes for CASSDVRATGYTF.

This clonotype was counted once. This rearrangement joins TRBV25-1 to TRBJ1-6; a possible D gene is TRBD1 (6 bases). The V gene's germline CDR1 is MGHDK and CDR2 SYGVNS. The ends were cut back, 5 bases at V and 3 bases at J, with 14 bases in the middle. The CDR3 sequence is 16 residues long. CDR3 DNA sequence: TGTGCCAGCAGTACGGTCAAACAGGGCTATAATTCACCCCTCCACTTT. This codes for CASSTVKQGYNSPLHF.

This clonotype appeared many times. CDR3 protein: CSASLWREGPGSYNEQFF. CDR3 coding DNA: TGCAGTGCTAGTCTTTGGCGGGAGGGCCCGGGCTCCTACAATGAGCAGTTCTTC. The V gene is TRBV20-1, the J gene TRBJ2-1, with 9 bases lining up with TRBD2. Per the germline V gene, CDR1 is DFQATT and CDR2 is SNEGSKA (reference sequence). With 3 bases clipped from V and 0 bases from J, the junction kept 12 bases outside the gene matches. The CDR3 length is 18 residues.

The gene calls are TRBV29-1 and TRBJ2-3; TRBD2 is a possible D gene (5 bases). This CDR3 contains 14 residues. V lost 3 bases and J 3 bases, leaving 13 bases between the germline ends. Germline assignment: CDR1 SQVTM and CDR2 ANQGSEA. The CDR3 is CSVEMGVRTDTQYF. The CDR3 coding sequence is TGCAGCGTTGAGATGGGAGTAAGGACAGATACGCAGTATTTT.

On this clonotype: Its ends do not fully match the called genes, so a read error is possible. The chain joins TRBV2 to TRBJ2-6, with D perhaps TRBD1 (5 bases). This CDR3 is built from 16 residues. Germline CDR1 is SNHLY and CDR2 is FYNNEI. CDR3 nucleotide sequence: TGTGCCAGCAAGCTAAATAGGGTTGCTGGGGCCCACGTCCTGACTTTC. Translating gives CASKLNRVAGAHVLTF. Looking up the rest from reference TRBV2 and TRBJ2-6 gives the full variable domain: EPEVTQTPSHQVTQMGQEVILRCVPISNHLYFYWYRQILGQKVEFLVSFYNNEISEKSEIFDDQFSVERPDGSNFTLKIRSTKLEDSAMYFCASKLNRVAGAHVLTFGAGSRLTVL.

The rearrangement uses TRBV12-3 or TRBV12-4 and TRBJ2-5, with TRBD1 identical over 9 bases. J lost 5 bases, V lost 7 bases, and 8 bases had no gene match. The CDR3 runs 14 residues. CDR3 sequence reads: CASTPYRGHETQYF. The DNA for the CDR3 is TGTGCCAGCACCCCTTACAGGGGGCACGAGACCCAGTACTTC.

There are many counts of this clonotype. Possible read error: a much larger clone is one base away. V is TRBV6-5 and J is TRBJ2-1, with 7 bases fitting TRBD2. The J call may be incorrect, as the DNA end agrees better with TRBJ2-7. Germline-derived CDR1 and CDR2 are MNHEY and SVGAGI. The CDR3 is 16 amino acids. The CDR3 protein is CASSYVGDYSYNEQYF. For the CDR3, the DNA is TGTGCCAGCAGTTACGTGGGGGACTACTCCTACAATGAGCAGTACTTC.

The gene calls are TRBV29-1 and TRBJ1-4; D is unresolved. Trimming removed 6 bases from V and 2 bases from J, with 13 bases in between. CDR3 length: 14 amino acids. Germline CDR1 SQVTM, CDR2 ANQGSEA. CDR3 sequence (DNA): TGCAGCGTCTTAGAGTCGACTACTAATGAAAAACTGTTTTTT. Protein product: CSVLESTTNEKLFF. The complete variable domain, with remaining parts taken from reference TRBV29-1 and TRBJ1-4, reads SAVISQKPSRDICQRGTSLTIQCQVDSQVTMMFWYRQQPGQSLTLIATANQGSEATYESGFVIDKFPISRPNLTFSTLTVSNMSPEDSSIYLCSVLESTTNEKLFFGSGTQLSVL.

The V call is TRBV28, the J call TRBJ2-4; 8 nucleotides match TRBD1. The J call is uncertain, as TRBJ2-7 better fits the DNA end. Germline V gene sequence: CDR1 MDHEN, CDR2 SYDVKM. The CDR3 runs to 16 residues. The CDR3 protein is CASSLAGGARGYEQYF. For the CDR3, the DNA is TGTGCCAGCAGTCTTGCAGGGGGCGCCAGGGGCTACGAGCAGTACTTC.

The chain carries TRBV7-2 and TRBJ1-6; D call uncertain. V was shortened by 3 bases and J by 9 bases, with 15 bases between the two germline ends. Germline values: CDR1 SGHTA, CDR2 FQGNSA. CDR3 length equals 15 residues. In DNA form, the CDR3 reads TGTGCCAGCAGCTTGGGCTCCGGCGCTACTTCACCCCTCCACTTT. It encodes CASSLGSGATSPLHF.

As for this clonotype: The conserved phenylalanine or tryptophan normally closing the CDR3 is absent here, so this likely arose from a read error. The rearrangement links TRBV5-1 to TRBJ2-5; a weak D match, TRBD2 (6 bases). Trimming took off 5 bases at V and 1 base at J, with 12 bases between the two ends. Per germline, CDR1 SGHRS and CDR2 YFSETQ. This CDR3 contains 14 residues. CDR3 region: CASSGGRFQETQYV. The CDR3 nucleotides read TGCGCCAGCAGTGGTGGGAGGTTCCAAGAGACCCAGTACGTC.

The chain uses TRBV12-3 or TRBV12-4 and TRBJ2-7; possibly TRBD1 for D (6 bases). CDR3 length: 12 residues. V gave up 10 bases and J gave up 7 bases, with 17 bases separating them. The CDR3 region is CANSPRGGEQYF. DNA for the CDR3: TGTGCCAACAGCCCCAGGGGTGGGGAGCAGTACTTC.